Sequencing of this TCR beta chain was carried out in a study of shared clonotypes between healthy human individuals. Profiled with immunoSEQ multiplex PCR; TCRdb holds only in-frame clones, not every one. The data show around 300,000 clones, around 86% seen once. The V gene end was trimmed by 6 bases and the J gene end by 0 bases; junction bases not matched to a gene: 12. The CDR3 consists of 19 residues. Germline lookup yields CDR1 WNHNN and CDR2 SYGVQD (reference sequence). This clone was detected only once. Sequencing was carried out using memory CD8+ T cells sorted from blood. Subset: CD45RO+ cells pooled with CCR7-negative TemRA cells. V and J are TRBV10-1 and TRBJ2-1, with 12 bases aligning to TRBD2. The receptor's source is a man between 18 and 29 years old in good health. CDR3 sequence reads: CASSRAGLAGQSSYNEQFF. The CDR3 nucleotides are TGCGCCAGCAGCCGGGCGGGACTAGCGGGTCAGAGCTCCTACAATGAGCAGTTCTTC.